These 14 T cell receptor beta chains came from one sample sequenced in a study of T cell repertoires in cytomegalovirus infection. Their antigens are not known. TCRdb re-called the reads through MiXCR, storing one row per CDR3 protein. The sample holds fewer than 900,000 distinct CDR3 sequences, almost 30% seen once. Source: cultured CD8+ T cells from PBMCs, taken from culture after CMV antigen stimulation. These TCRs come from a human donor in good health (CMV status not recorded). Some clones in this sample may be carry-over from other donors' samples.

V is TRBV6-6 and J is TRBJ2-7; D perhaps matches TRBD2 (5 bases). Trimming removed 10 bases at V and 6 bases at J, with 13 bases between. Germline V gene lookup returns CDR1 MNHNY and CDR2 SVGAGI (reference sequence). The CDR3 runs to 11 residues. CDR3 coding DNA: TGTGCCACCTCCTCTAGCTCCGAGCAGTACTTC. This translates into CATSSSSEQYF.

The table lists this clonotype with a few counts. The CDR3 sequence is CASSFRLLGGTAGANVLTF. The CDR3 DNA reads TGTGCCAGCAGCTTTAGGCTTTTAGGTGGGACAGCTGGGGCCAACGTCCTGACTTTC. V is TRBV7-2 and J is TRBJ2-6, with 7 bases fitting TRBD1. The germline V gene has CDR1 SGHTA and CDR2 FQGNSA. V shed 3 bases, J shed 2 bases, and the junction held 13 bases outside the gene matches. The CDR3 has 19 amino acids.

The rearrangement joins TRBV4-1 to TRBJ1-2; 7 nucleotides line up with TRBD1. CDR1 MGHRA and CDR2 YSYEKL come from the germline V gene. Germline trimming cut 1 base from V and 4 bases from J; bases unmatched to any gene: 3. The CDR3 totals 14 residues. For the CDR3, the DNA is TGCGCCAGCAGCCAAGTCGGGACAGCCTATGGCTACACCTTC. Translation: CASSQVGTAYGYTF.

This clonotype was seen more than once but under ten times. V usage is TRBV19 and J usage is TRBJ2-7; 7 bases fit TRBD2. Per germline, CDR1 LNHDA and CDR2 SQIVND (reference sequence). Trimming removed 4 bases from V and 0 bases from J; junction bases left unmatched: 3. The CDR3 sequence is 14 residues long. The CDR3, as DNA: TGTGCCAGTAGTAGGGAGGGGAGCTCCTACGAGCAGTACTTC. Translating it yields CASSREGSSYEQYF.

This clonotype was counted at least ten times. The CDR3 loop reads CASSLPGTARKTEAFF. The CDR3 DNA sequence: TGTGCCAGCAGCCTCCCCGGGACAGCGAGGAAGACTGAAGCTTTCTTT. J is TRBJ1-1 and V is TRBV7-9, with 7 bases identical to TRBD1. CDR1 is SEHNR and CDR2 is FQNEAQ in the germline V gene (reference sequence). The CDR3 has 16 amino acids. J gave up 5 bases and V 5 bases, and 14 bases lay outside the gene matches.

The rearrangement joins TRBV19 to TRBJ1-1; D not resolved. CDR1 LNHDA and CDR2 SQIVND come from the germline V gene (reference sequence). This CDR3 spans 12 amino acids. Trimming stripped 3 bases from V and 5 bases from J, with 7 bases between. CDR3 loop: CASSIWETEAFF. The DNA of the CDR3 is TGTGCCAGTAGTATCTGGGAGACTGAAGCTTTCTTT. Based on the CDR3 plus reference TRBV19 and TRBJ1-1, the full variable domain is DGGITQSPKYLFRKEGQNVTLSCEQNLNHDAMYWYRQDPGQGLRLIYYSQIVNDFQKGDIAEGYSVSREKKESFPLTVTSAQKNPTAFYLCASSIWETEAFFGQGTRLTVV.

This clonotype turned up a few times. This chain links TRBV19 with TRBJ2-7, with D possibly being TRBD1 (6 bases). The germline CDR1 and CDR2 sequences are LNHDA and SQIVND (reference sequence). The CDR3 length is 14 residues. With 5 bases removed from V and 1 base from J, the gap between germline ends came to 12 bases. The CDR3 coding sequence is TGTGCCAGTAGTGGATCGACAGGATCCTACGAGCAGTACTTC. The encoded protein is CASSGSTGSYEQYF.

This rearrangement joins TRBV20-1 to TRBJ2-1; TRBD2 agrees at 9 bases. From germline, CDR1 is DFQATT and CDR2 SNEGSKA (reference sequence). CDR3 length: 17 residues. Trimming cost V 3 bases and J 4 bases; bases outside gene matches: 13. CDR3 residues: CSASSAYSGGLYNEQFF. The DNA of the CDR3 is TGCAGTGCTAGCTCCGCATATAGCGGGGGACTGTACAATGAGCAGTTCTTC.

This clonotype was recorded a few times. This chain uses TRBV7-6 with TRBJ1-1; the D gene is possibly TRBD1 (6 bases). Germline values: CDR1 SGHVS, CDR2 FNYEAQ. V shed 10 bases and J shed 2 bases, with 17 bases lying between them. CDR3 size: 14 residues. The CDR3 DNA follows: TGTGCCACCTACCCCGTGGGGGCCAACACTGAAGCTTTCTTT. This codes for CATYPVGANTEAFF.

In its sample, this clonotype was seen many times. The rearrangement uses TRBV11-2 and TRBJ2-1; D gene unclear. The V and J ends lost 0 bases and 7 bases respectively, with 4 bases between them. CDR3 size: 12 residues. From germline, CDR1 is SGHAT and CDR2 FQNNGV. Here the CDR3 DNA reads TGTGCCAGCAGCTTAGACAGGAATGAGCAGTTCTTC. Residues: CASSLDRNEQFF.

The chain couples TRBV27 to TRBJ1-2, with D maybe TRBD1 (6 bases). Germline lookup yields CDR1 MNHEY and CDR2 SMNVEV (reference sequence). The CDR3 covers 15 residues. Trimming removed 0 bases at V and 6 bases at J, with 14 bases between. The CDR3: CASSLSLEGGNGYTF. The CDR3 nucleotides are TGTGCCAGCAGTTTATCCCTAGAAGGGGGTAATGGCTACACCTTC.

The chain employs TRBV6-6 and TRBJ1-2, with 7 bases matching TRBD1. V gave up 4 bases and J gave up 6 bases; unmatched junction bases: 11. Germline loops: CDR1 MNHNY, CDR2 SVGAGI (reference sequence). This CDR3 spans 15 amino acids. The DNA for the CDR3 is TGTGCCAGCAGTTCCTGGGAAGGGGGCTCTAATGGCTACACCTTC. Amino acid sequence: CASSSWEGGSNGYTF.

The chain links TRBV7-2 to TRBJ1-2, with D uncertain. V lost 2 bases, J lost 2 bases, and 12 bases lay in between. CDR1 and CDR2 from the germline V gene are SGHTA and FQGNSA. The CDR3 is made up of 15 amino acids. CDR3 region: CASSLPTFLNYGYTF. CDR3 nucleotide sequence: TGTGCCAGCAGCTTACCCACTTTCCTAAACTATGGCTACACCTTC. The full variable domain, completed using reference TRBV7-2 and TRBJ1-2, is GAGVSQSPSNKVTEKGKDVELRCDPISGHTALYWYRQSLGQGLEFLIYFQGNSAPDKSGLPSDRFSAERTGGSVSTLTIQRTQQEDSAVYLCASSLPTFLNYGYTFGSGTRLTVV.

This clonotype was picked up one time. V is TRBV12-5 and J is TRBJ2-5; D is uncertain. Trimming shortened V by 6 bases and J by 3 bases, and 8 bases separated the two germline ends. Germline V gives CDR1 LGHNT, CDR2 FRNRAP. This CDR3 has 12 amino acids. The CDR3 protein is CASGRGEETQYF. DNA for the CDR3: TGTGCTAGTGGGAGAGGTGAAGAGACCCAGTACTTC.